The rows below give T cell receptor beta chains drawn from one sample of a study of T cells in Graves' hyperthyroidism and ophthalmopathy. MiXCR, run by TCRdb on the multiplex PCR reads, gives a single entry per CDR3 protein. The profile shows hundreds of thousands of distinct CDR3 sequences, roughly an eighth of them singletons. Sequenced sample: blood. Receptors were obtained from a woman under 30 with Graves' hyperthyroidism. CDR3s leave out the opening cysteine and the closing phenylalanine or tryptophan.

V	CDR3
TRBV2	ASSEWRTSNEQF
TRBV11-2	ASSRSGMGQF
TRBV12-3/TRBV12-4	ASSLGGTRANTIY
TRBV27	ASSLFSTGGYGYT
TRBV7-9	ASSWDRASYNSPLH
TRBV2	ASRATSGRAVEQF
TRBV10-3	AISESILAGAVDEQF
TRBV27	ASRSYQGVVGTEAF
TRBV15	ATSRVRGRGSEQY
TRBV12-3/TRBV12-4	ASSFLPPTSPNEQF
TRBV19	ASSIEQAGQPQH
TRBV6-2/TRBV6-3	ASSLTGGDDQPQH
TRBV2	ASRRRRGTTDTQY
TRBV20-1	SARRSSLEQY
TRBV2	ASRWAFTGELF
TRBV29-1	SVEGHRNYEQY
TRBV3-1	ASSQDSRQAGYT
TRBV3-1	ASTQTGQETQY
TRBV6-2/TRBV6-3	ASRAGTGELF
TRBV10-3	AISTRPTGGEF
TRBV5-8	ASSLGGQRNNEQF
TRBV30	AWSVIGANQPQH